Shown below are 8 T cell receptor beta chains from a single sample sequenced in a study of glioma-infiltrating T cells after dendritic cell vaccination. Clones were sequenced by immunoSEQ multiplex PCR, and TCRdb holds only the in-frame ones, with some missing. The table records roughly 51,000 clones, approximately 85% of them present only once. Source: blood, taken before dendritic cell vaccination. These receptors came from a human donor with glioblastoma.

The V call is TRBV4-3, the J call TRBJ2-4; weak D call: TRBD2 (5 bases). This CDR3 is built from 17 residues. Germline lookup yields CDR1 LGHNA and CDR2 YSLEER. The V end was cut by 0 bases, the J end by 0 bases, with 12 bases between. The CDR3 loop reads CASSQELVRGAKNIQYF. For the CDR3, the DNA is TGCGCCAGCAGCCAAGAACTAGTGCGTGGAGCCAAAAACATTCAGTACTTC.

The chain is built from TRBV6-1 and TRBJ2-5; D perhaps matches TRBD1 (6 bases). Germline lookup yields CDR1 MNHNS and CDR2 SASEGT. V was clipped by 1 base and J by 0 bases, with 12 bases between them. The CDR3 runs 16 residues. The CDR3 is CASSEGARDNQETQYF. The DNA of the CDR3 is TGTGCCAGCAGTGAAGGGGCCCGGGACAACCAAGAGACCCAGTACTTC.

The rearrangement links TRBV5-1 to TRBJ2-4; possible D gene TRBD2, 6 bases. The germline V gene has CDR1 SGHRS and CDR2 YFSETQ. Trimming removed 0 bases from V and 7 bases from J, with 23 bases in between. The CDR3 extends over 18 amino acids. CDR3 sequence reads: CASSLGGLGRSSANIQYF. CDR3 DNA: TGCGCCAGCAGCTTGGGGGGACTGGGACGATCCTCGGCGAACATTCAGTACTTC. Together with reference TRBV5-1 and TRBJ2-4, the CDR3 gives the full variable domain: KAGVTQTPRYLIKTRGQQVTLSCSPISGHRSVSWYQQTPGQGLQFLFEYFSETQRNKGNFPGRFSGRQFSNSRSEMNVSTLELGDSALYLCASSLGGLGRSSANIQYFGAGTRLSVL.

The chain recombines TRBV7-2 with TRBJ1-2; weak D call: TRBD1 (5 bases). V lost 1 base and J lost 3, with 9 bases in between. Germline V gives CDR1 SGHTA, CDR2 FQGNSA. This CDR3 is built from 14 residues. The CDR3 loop reads CASSLERDYYGYTF. The CDR3 DNA follows: TGTGCCAGCAGCTTAGAGAGGGACTACTATGGCTACACCTTC. The variable domain in full, with the rest retrieved from reference TRBV7-2 and TRBJ1-2, is GAGVSQSPSNKVTEKGKDVELRCDPISGHTALYWYRQSLGQGLEFLIYFQGNSAPDKSGLPSDRFSAERTGGSVSTLTIQRTQQEDSAVYLCASSLERDYYGYTFGSGTRLTVV.

The genes are TRBV2 and TRBJ2-3, with D unclear. The CDR3 has 14 residues. V was clipped by 3 bases and J by 3 bases, with 10 bases between them. Germline CDR1 reads SNHLY; CDR2 reads FYNNEI. CDR3 sequence reads: CASSDPRGTDTQYF. The CDR3 DNA reads as TGTGCCAGCAGTGACCCCCGAGGAACAGATACGCAGTATTTT. Full variable domain (missing parts from reference TRBV2 and TRBJ2-3): EPEVTQTPSHQVTQMGQEVILRCVPISNHLYFYWYRQILGQKVEFLVSFYNNEISEKSEIFDDQFSVERPDGSNFTLKIRSTKLEDSAMYFCASSDPRGTDTQYFGPGTRLTVL.

The gene calls are TRBV7-2 and TRBJ1-2; 7 bases map to TRBD1. Germline V gene lookup returns CDR1 SGHTA and CDR2 FQGNSA. J lost 6 bases, V lost 5 bases, and 6 bases had no gene match. This CDR3 region has 13 residues. In DNA form, the CDR3 reads TGTGCCAGCAGCCCTAGGGGGCCGGATGGCTACACCTTC. It translates to CASSPRGPDGYTF.

The rearrangement joins TRBV6-6 to TRBJ2-7; 9 bases are a match to TRBD2. V shed 3 bases, J shed 6 bases, and the junction held 12 bases outside the gene matches. The germline V gene has CDR1 MNHNY and CDR2 SVGAGI (reference sequence). The CDR3 loop spans 16 amino acids. CDR3 nucleotides: TGTGCCAGCAGTTATAATCCCACTAGCGGGTCTTCCGAGCAGTACTTC. It yields the protein CASSYNPTSGSSEQYF.

The chain combines TRBV11-2 with TRBJ2-2; 8 nucleotides align to TRBD1. The junction had 8 bases not matched to a gene; V was cut back by 11 bases and J by 0 bases. CDR1 is SGHAT, CDR2 FQNNGV, per germline. This CDR3 contains 15 residues. CDR3 protein: CAGRTGRSNTGELFF. In nucleotides, the CDR3 is TGTGCCGGACGGACAGGGCGCTCGAACACCGGGGAGCTGTTTTTT.